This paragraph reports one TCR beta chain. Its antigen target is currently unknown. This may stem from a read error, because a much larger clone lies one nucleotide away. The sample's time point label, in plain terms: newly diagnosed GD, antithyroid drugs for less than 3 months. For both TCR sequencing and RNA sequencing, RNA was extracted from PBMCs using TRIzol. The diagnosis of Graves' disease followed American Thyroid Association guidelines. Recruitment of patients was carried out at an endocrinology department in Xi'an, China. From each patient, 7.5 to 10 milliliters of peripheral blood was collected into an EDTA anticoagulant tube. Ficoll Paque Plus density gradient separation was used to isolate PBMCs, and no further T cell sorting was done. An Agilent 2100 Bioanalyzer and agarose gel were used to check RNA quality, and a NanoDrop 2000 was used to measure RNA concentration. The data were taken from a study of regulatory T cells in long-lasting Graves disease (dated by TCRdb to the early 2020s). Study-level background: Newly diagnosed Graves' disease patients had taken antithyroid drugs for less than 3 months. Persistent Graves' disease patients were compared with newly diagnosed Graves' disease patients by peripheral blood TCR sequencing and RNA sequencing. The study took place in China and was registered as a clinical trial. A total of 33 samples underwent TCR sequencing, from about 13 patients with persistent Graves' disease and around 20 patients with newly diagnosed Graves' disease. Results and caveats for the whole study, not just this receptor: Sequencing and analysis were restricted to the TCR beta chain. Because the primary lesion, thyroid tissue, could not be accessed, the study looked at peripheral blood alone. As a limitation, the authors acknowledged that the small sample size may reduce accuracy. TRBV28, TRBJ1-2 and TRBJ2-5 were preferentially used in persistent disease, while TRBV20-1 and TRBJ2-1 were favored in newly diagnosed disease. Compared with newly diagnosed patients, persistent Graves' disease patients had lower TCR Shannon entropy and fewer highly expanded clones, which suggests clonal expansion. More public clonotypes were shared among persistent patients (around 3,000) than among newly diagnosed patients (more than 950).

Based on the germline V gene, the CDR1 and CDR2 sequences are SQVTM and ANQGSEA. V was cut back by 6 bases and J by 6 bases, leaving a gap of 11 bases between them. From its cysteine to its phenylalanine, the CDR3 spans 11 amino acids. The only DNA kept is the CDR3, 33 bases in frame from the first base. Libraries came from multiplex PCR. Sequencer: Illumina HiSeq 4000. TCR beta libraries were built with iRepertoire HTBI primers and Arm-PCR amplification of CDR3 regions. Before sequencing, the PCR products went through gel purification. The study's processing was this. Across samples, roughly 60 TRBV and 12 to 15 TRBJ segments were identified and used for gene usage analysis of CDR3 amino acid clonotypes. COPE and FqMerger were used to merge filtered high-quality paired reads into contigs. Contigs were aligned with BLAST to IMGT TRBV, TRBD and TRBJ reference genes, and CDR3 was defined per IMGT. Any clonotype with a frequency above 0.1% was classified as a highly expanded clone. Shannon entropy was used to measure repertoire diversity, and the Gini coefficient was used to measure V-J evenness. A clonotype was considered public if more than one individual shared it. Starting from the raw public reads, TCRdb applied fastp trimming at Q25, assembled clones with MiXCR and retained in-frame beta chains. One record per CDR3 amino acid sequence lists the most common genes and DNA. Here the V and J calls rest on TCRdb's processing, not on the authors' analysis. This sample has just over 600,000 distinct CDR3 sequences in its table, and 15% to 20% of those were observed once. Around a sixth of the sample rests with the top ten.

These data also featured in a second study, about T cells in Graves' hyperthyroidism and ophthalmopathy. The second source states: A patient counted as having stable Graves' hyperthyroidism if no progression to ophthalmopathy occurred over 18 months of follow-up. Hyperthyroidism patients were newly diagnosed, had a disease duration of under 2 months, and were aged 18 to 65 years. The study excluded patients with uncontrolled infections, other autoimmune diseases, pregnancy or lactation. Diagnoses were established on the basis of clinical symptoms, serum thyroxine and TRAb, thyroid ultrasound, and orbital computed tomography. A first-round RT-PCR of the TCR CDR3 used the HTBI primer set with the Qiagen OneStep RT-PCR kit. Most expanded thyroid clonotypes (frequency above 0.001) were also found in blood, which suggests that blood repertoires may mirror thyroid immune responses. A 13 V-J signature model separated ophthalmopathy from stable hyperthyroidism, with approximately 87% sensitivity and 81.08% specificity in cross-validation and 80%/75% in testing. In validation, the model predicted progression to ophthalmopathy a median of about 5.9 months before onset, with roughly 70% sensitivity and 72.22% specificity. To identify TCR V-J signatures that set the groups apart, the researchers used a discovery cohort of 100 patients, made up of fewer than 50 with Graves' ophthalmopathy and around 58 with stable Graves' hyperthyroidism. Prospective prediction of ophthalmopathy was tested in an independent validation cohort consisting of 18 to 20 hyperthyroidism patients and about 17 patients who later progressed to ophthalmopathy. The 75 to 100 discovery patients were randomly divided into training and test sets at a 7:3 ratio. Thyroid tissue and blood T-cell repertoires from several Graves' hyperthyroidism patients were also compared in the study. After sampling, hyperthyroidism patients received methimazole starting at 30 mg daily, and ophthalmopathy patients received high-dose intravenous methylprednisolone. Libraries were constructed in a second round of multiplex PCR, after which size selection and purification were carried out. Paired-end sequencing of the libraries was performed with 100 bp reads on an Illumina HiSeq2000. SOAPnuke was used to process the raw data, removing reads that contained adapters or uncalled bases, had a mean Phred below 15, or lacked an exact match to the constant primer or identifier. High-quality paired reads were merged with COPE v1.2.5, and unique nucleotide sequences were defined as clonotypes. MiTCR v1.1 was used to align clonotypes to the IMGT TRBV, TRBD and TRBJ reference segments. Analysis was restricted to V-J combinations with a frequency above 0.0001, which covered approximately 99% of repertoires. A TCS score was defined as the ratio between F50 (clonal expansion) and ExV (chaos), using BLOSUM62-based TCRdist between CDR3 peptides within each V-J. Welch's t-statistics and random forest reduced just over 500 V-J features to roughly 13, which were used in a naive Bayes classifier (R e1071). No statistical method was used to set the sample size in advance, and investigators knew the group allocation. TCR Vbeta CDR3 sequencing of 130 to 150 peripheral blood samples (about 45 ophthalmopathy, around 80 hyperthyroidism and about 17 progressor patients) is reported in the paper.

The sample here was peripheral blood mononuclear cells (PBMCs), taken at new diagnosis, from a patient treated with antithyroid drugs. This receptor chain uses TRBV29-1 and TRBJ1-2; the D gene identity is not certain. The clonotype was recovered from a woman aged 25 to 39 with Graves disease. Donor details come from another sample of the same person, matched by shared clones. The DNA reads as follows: TGCAGCGTAAAGGGATGGGATGGCTACACCTTC. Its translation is CSVKGWDGYTF.